This TCR beta chain was captured by sequencing in a study of T cells in Graves' hyperthyroidism and ophthalmopathy (dated by TCRdb to between 2019 and 2020). A note on the overall study: Peripheral blood was collected at initial diagnosis, before any treatment. Following sampling, methimazole starting at 30 mg daily was given to hyperthyroidism patients, and high-dose intravenous methylprednisolone was given to ophthalmopathy patients. The study also compared thyroid tissue and blood T-cell repertoires from 6 or 7 Graves' hyperthyroidism patients. To identify TCR V-J signatures that set the groups apart, the researchers used a discovery cohort of more than 95 patients, made up of roughly 40 with Graves' ophthalmopathy and about 60 with stable Graves' hyperthyroidism. The approximately 100 discovery patients were randomly divided into training and test sets at a 7:3 ratio. Prospective prediction of ophthalmopathy was tested in an independent validation cohort consisting of 18 to 20 hyperthyroidism patients and 15 or so patients who later progressed to ophthalmopathy. According to the paper, TCR Vbeta CDR3 sequencing was carried out on over 130 peripheral blood samples, which came from about 45 ophthalmopathy, about 75 hyperthyroidism and approximately 17 progressor patients. The research as a whole found: Most expanded thyroid clonotypes (frequency above 0.001) were also found in blood, which suggests that blood repertoires may mirror thyroid immune responses. A 13 V-J signature model separated ophthalmopathy from stable hyperthyroidism, with about 90% sensitivity and 81.08% specificity in cross-validation and 80%/75% in testing. Sample size was not statistically predetermined, and blinding of investigators to group allocation was not performed. In validation, the model predicted progression to ophthalmopathy a median of roughly 6.5 months before onset, with 65% to 71% sensitivity and roughly 77% specificity.

The germline V gene encodes CDR1 MNHEY and CDR2 SMNVEV (reference sequence). Trimming leaves V shorter by 6 bases and J shorter by 8 bases, with the junction holding 10 bases beyond the gene matches. The CDR3 starts with the cysteine, ends with the phenylalanine, and has 15 residues. Of the read, only the CDR3 DNA is kept; its 45 bases are in frame from base 1. This clonotype was counted a few times. Its antigen target is currently unknown. Per-base qualities were not stored, and no clone one base away is much larger. In the ophthalmopathy patients, disease was moderately to severely active, with a Clinical Activity Score of 3 or more, a NOSPECS grade of 4 or more, and a duration of less than 3 months. Patients with uncontrolled infections, other autoimmune diseases, pregnancy or lactation were excluded. Diagnoses were established on the basis of clinical symptoms, serum thyroxine and TRAb, thyroid ultrasound, and orbital computed tomography. PBMCs were isolated from about 9 ml of fresh peripheral blood by Ficoll-Paque density gradient centrifugation. Total RNA was extracted using Trizol reagent, and RNA quality was assessed on an Agilent 2100 Bioanalyzer.

The TCR beta CDR3 regions were amplified from RNA transcripts. For the first round of RT-PCR on the TCR CDR3, the HTBI primer set was used together with the Qiagen OneStep RT-PCR kit. Libraries were constructed in a second round of multiplex PCR, after which size selection and purification were carried out. Sequencing of the libraries was done on an Illumina HiSeq2000 using paired-end 100 bp reads. In the source study's methods: SOAPnuke was used to process the raw data, with reads discarded if the reads contained adapters or uncalled bases, had a mean Phred below 15, or lacked an exact constant-primer or identifier match. High-quality paired reads were merged with COPE v1.2.5, and unique nucleotide sequences were defined as clonotypes. Clonotypes were aligned to IMGT TRBV, TRBD and TRBJ reference segments using MiTCR v1.1. The analysis was restricted to V-J combinations with a frequency above 0.0001, which together covered 99.2% of the repertoires. A TCS score was defined as the ratio between F50 (clonal expansion) and ExV (chaos), using BLOSUM62-based TCRdist between CDR3 peptides within each V-J. Welch's t-statistics and random forest reduced 450 to 600 V-J features to some 14, which were used in a naive Bayes classifier (R e1071). The public reads were reanalyzed by TCRdb: fastp trimming at Q25, MiXCR alignment, in-frame beta chains only. Rows matching on CDR3 protein sequence are summarized as one entry with the most common DNA and genes. TCRdb's processing, not the study's, gives the V and J calls here. Present in this sample are roughly 650,000 distinct CDR3 sequences, 16% of which were seen just once. The top ten clones comprise roughly 3.5% of the sample.

The receptor was isolated from a middle-aged woman with Graves' ophthalmopathy. What was sequenced was blood. The V and J segments used are TRBV27 and TRBJ1-6, with 7 junctional bases fitting TRBD1. The DNA sequence follows: TGTGCCAGCAGCCCCACCGACAGGGCCGATTCACCCCTCCACTTT. Translation gives CASSPTDRADSPLHF.